The 32 T cell receptor beta chains reported below all come from one sample, sequenced in a study of beta chain features in type 1 diabetes. Reverse transcribing all isolated RNA meant expressed TCRB transcripts were sequenced. Using immunoSEQ multiplex PCR, the repertoire was profiled, and TCRdb retains in-frame clones only, with some absent. This table holds about 220,000 clones, roughly a tenth found once. Sequenced material: central memory CD4+ T cells from blood. All receptors come from a young man in good health.

This clone was detected only a few times. The chain links TRBV7-9 to TRBJ2-1, with D perhaps TRBD1 or TRBD2 (5 bases each). V lost 10 bases and J 1 base, leaving 23 bases between the germline ends. The germline CDR1 and CDR2 sequences are SEHNR and FQNEAQ (reference sequence). This CDR3 contains 17 residues. Here the CDR3 DNA reads TGTGCCACAAGGGGCGAGATCGGGAAAAAATCCTACAATGAGCAGTTCTTC. It translates to CATRGEIGKKSYNEQFF.

The chain combines TRBV5-1 with TRBJ2-3; TRBD2 aligns across 8 bases. The CDR3 spans 16 residues. Trimming at V came to 7 bases and at J to 4 bases, leaving 14 bases not matched to a gene. CDR1 is SGHRS, CDR2 YFSETQ, per germline. The CDR3 spells CASYIRRAGVADTQYF. The CDR3 region has the DNA TGCGCCAGCTATATTAGAAGAGCGGGAGTAGCAGATACGCAGTATTTT.

This clone turned up a few times. The rearrangement links TRBV29-1 to TRBJ2-2; TRBD2 is a possible D gene (6 bases). The CDR3 loop spans 13 amino acids. Germline CDR1 and CDR2: SQVTM and ANQGSEA. V lost 3 bases to trimming and J lost 6 bases, with 11 bases between them. The CDR3 protein is CSVEAGTAGELFF. In DNA form, the CDR3 reads TGCAGCGTTGAGGCAGGGACTGCCGGGGAGCTGTTTTTT.

This clone was observed a few times. The rearrangement uses TRBV9 and TRBJ2-2, with D possibly being TRBD1 (5 bases). Trimming took 3 bases from V and 3 from J, leaving 12 bases between them. The CDR3 contains 15 residues. Germline CDR1 is SGDLS and CDR2 is YYNGEE. CDR3 amino acids: CASSATGADTGELFF. Here the CDR3 DNA reads TGTGCCAGCAGCGCGACTGGGGCGGACACCGGGGAGCTGTTTTTT.

The chain has TRBV7-2 and TRBJ2-7, with TRBD2 matching 7 bases. The CDR3 sequence is 15 residues long. Germline CDR1 SGHTA, CDR2 FQGNSA. Trimming at V came to 5 bases and at J to 3 bases, leaving 10 bases not matched to a gene. The CDR3 is CASSQGIGRSYEQYF. DNA of the CDR3: TGTGCCAGCAGCCAAGGGATCGGGAGGAGCTACGAGCAGTACTTC.

The V call is TRBV6-5, the J call TRBJ2-3; no reliable D call. The CDR3 is 11 amino acids. CDR1 is MNHEY and CDR2 is SVGAGI in the germline V gene. Trimming stripped 6 bases from V and 4 bases from J, with 5 bases between. CDR3 protein: CASRVADTQYF. In DNA form, the CDR3 reads TGTGCCAGCAGGGTGGCAGATACGCAGTATTTT.

This clone was detected only a few times. No DNA is shown, since the ends of the CDR3 on it are uncertain; the CDR3 is the one TCRdb lists. The chain combines TRBV28 with TRBJ2-2; the D segment call TRBD2 is taken from the table without a DNA check. From germline, CDR1 is MDHEN and CDR2 SYDVKM. The CDR3 contains 16 residues when both ends are counted. CDR3 residues: CASSSSTRIYTGELFF.

The gene calls are TRBV30 and TRBJ2-2; D remains unclear. CDR3 length: 12 amino acids. Germline CDR1 is GTSNPN and CDR2 is SVGIG (reference sequence). The ends were cut back, 4 bases at V and 6 bases at J, with 9 bases in the middle. DNA of the CDR3: TGTGCCTGGACATATCTCGCCGGGGAGCTGTTTTTT. It is translated as CAWTYLAGELFF.

This rearrangement joins TRBV7-7 to TRBJ2-3, with D possibly being TRBD1 (5 bases). Germline V CDR1 and CDR2: SSHAT, FNYEAQ (reference sequence). This CDR3 has 15 amino acids. V was trimmed by 5 bases and J by 6 bases, leaving 18 bases between them. The CDR3 sequence: CASSDTDSFGDTQYF. DNA of the CDR3: TGTGCCAGCAGCGACACAGACAGTTTCGGTGATACGCAGTATTTT. The whole variable domain, filled in from reference TRBV7-7 and TRBJ2-3, reads GAGVSQSPRYKVTKRGQDVTLRCDPISSHATLYWYQQALGQGPEFLTYFNYEAQPDKSGLPSDRFSAERPEGSISTLTIQRTEQRDSAMYRCASSDTDSFGDTQYFGPGTRLTVL.

This clone was seen more than once but under ten times. The V gene is TRBV27, the J gene TRBJ2-7; D might be TRBD1 (6 bases). The CDR3 sequence is 16 residues long. CDR1 and CDR2 from the germline V gene are MNHEY and SMNVEV (reference sequence). The germline V and J ends were trimmed by 7 bases and 1 base, with 20 bases remaining between them. The CDR3 region is CASTHRVQGNSYEQYF. CDR3 coding DNA: TGTGCCAGCACCCATAGGGTACAGGGCAATTCCTACGAGCAGTACTTC.

The genes are TRBV5-5 and TRBJ2-3; 8 positions match TRBD2. Germline loops: CDR1 SGHKS, CDR2 YYEKEE (reference sequence). This CDR3 contains 16 residues. V was clipped by 5 bases and J by 3 bases; unmatched bases: 11. This CDR3 is CASSSLSGSKTDTQYF. The CDR3 nucleotides are TGTGCCAGCAGTTCACTCAGCGGGAGCAAAACAGATACGCAGTATTTT. The variable domain in full, completed from reference TRBV5-5 and TRBJ2-3, reads DAGVTQSPTHLIKTRGQQVTLRCSPISGHKSVSWYQQVLGQGPQFIFQYYEKEERGRGNFPDRFSARQFPNYSSELNVNALLLGDSALYLCASSSLSGSKTDTQYFGPGTRLTVL.

The chain has TRBV25-1 and TRBJ2-7, with D perhaps matching TRBD2 (5 bases). Per germline, CDR1 MGHDK and CDR2 SYGVNS. With 2 bases removed from V and 4 bases from J, the gap between germline ends came to 12 bases. This CDR3 has 14 residues. CDR3 protein: CASSERPGTYEQYF. The CDR3 DNA reads as TGTGCCAGCAGTGAACGTCCGGGAACGTACGAGCAGTACTTC.

The chain combines TRBV5-4 with TRBJ2-1; 9 nucleotides agree with TRBD1. The CDR3 is made up of 17 amino acids. CDR1 SGHNT and CDR2 YYREEE come from the germline V gene (reference sequence). The V segment lost 4 bases and the J segment 7 bases; nucleotides outside the gene matches: 15. The DNA of the CDR3 is TGTGCCAGCAGCCCCTACATCGGGGACAGGGCGTCGAATGAGCAGTTCTTC. Translated, it gives CASSPYIGDRASNEQFF.

The chain recombines TRBV9 with TRBJ2-5; maybe TRBD2 (5 bases). Trimming removed 4 bases from V and 5 bases from J, with 12 bases in between. Per the germline V gene, CDR1 is SGDLS and CDR2 is YYNGEE. CDR3 length: 13 amino acids. The CDR3 protein is CASSSGERETQYF. For the CDR3, the DNA is TGTGCCAGCAGCAGTGGAGAGCGGGAGACCCAGTACTTC.

This clone came up a few times. The V gene is TRBV9, the J gene TRBJ2-5; TRBD2 agrees at 8 bases. The ends lost 2 bases at V and 5 bases at J; junction bases unmatched: 5. The length of the CDR3 is 14 residues. Germline V CDR1 and CDR2: SGDLS, YYNGEE. As DNA, the CDR3 is TGTGCCAGCAGCGTTGCGGGAGGAGGGGAGACCCAGTACTTC. Translated, it gives CASSVAGGGETQYF.

The V gene is TRBV28, the J gene TRBJ2-3, with D perhaps assigned TRBD1 or TRBD2 (5 bases each). Germline CDR1 MDHEN, CDR2 SYDVKM. Trimming shortened V by 0 bases and J by 4 bases, and 8 bases separated the two germline ends. This CDR3 has 14 amino acids. CDR3 bases: TGTGCCAGCAGTTTATGGAGGGGTCCAGATACGCAGTATTTT. The encoded protein is CASSLWRGPDTQYF.

This clone has only a few counts. The genes are TRBV18 and TRBJ2-7; 10 bases line up with TRBD2. This CDR3 is 16 amino acids long. Germline CDR1 and CDR2: KGHSH and LQKENI. V dropped 2 bases and J dropped 5; count of bases not matched to a gene: 9. Here the CDR3 reads CASSPDGASGSDEQYF. In DNA form, the CDR3 reads TGTGCCAGCTCACCAGATGGGGCTAGCGGGAGCGACGAGCAGTACTTC. Full variable domain (outside the CDR3, taken from reference TRBV18 and TRBJ2-7): NAGVMQNPRHLVRRRGQEARLRCSPMKGHSHVYWYRQLPEEGLKFMVYLQKENIIDESGMPKERFSAEFPKEGPSILRIQQVVRGDSAAYFCASSPDGASGSDEQYFGPGTRLTVT.

With respect to this clone: This specimen includes other DNA sequences encoding the same CDR3. J is TRBJ2-6 and V is TRBV5-1; D not resolved. CDR1 SGHRS and CDR2 YFSETQ come from the germline V gene. CDR3 length: 13 amino acids. V gave up 0 bases and J gave up 2 bases, with 0 bases separating them. Here the CDR3 DNA reads TGCGCCAGCAGCTTGGCTGGGGCCAACGTCCTGACTTTC. It yields the protein CASSLAGANVLTF.

This clone showed up just a few times. A junction end diverges from the germline sequence, so it may reflect a read error. This rearrangement joins TRBV19 to TRBJ2-3; D unclear. The CDR3 has 12 residues. The germline V gene encodes CDR1 LNHDA and CDR2 SQIVND (reference sequence). DNA of the CDR3: TGTGCCAGTAGTAGCGTGTCAGATACGCAGTACTTT. Translating gives CASSSVSDTQYF.

The chain links TRBV9 to TRBJ2-1; no firm D call. Germline-derived CDR1 and CDR2 are SGDLS and YYNGEE. Trimming pared 10 bases from V and 5 bases from J, leaving 16 bases between. The CDR3 sequence is 13 residues long. The CDR3 sequence is CAASTSVDNEQFF. The CDR3 nucleotides read TGTGCCGCCTCGACCTCAGTGGACAATGAGCAGTTCTTC.

This rearrangement joins TRBV5-4 to TRBJ2-4; tentatively, D is TRBD1 (6 bases). The CDR3 is 15 residues long. Germline V lookup: CDR1 SGHNT, CDR2 YYREEE (reference sequence). V was pared by 4 bases and J by 2 bases, with 13 bases between. The DNA of the CDR3 is TGTGCCAGCAGCATACCACAGGGATCCAAAAACATTCAGTACTTC. Translated, it gives CASSIPQGSKNIQYF.

This chain joins TRBV30 and TRBJ2-4; the D gene is possibly TRBD1 (5 bases). Trimming removed 4 bases at V and 7 bases at J, with 8 bases between. The CDR3 contains 11 residues. CDR1 is GTSNPN, CDR2 SVGIG, per germline (reference sequence). In DNA, the CDR3 is TGTGCCTGGATGAAGGGGAACATTCAGTACTTC. It yields the protein CAWMKGNIQYF.

This clone has more than one count but fewer than ten. The V gene is TRBV6-1, the J gene TRBJ2-2; D is unclear. Looked up from germline, CDR1 is MNHNS and CDR2 is SASEGT. The CDR3 consists of 14 residues. V was clipped by 7 bases and J by 3 bases, with 12 bases between them. CDR3 DNA: TGTGCCAGCACCGAGGTTCTTTACACCGGGGAGCTGTTTTTT. Its translation: CASTEVLYTGELFF.

In its sample, this clone was seen a few times. This rearrangement joins TRBV7-2 to TRBJ2-5, with 13 bases aligning to TRBD2. The V gene's germline CDR1 is SGHTA and CDR2 FQGNSA. The CDR3 consists of 17 residues. With 5 bases clipped from V and 0 bases from J, the junction kept 6 bases outside the gene matches. The CDR3 sequence is CASSPLGLAGHQETQYF. DNA for the CDR3: TGTGCCAGCAGCCCTCTGGGACTAGCGGGACACCAAGAGACCCAGTACTTC.

This clone was recorded a few times. V is TRBV10-3 and J is TRBJ1-1, with 8 bases identical to TRBD1. This CDR3 contains 17 residues. The germline V gene encodes CDR1 ENHRY and CDR2 SYGVKD. The V gene end was trimmed by 2 bases and the J gene end by 1 base; junction bases not matched to a gene: 9. The CDR3 here is CAISEPGQGAKNTEAFF. The DNA for the CDR3 is TGTGCCATCAGTGAGCCCGGCCAGGGGGCGAAGAACACTGAAGCTTTCTTT.

The J gene is TRBJ2-6, the V gene TRBV7-2; D unclear. CDR1 is SGHTA, CDR2 FQGNSA, per germline. CDR3 size: 16 residues. Trimming took off 0 bases at V and 3 bases at J, with 9 bases between the two ends. Here the CDR3 DNA reads TGTGCCAGCAGCTTAGCAATAGGGATTGGGGCCAACGTCCTGACTTTC. Residues: CASSLAIGIGANVLTF. Based on the CDR3 plus reference TRBV7-2 and TRBJ2-6, the full variable domain is GAGVSQSPSNKVTEKGKDVELRCDPISGHTALYWYRQSLGQGLEFLIYFQGNSAPDKSGLPSDRFSAERTGGSVSTLTIQRTQQEDSAVYLCASSLAIGIGANVLTFGAGSRLTVL.

This clone was recorded at least ten times. This sequence joins TRBV14 and TRBJ2-1; 7 positions agree with TRBD2. Losses at the gene ends were 6 bases for V and 4 bases for J; bases not matched to a gene: 12. There are 16 residues in the CDR3. Germline V gives CDR1 SGHDN, CDR2 FVKESK. CDR3 residues: CASRPNGLGPYNEQFF. For the CDR3, the DNA is TGTGCCAGCAGACCTAATGGACTAGGGCCATACAATGAGCAGTTCTTC.

This clone came up many times. V and J are TRBV7-2 and TRBJ2-5; D unresolved. V was clipped by 5 bases and J by 5 bases, with 12 bases between them. CDR1 SGHTA and CDR2 FQGNSA come from the germline V gene. The CDR3 spans 13 residues. The CDR3 bases are TGTGCCAGCAGCCCTCGTATCGGTGAGACCCAGTACTTC. Its protein is CASSPRIGETQYF.

Ten or more counts support this clone. This sample includes further DNA sequences coding for the same CDR3. The chain employs TRBV5-1 and TRBJ1-5; D is possibly TRBD1 (5 bases). The CDR3 totals 15 residues. From germline, CDR1 is SGHRS and CDR2 YFSETQ. Trimming removed 4 bases at V and 1 base at J, with 12 bases between. The CDR3 DNA sequence: TGCGCCAGCAGCGCCCAGGGTGGGAGCAATCAGCCCCAGCATTTT. Amino acids: CASSAQGGSNQPQHF.

The CDR3 DNA sequence: TGTGCCAGCAGTAGGCAGGACAGGCGGACCGGGGAGCTGTTTTTT. Protein sequence: CASSRQDRRTGELFF. V gene TRBV28 combines with J gene TRBJ2-2; the match to TRBD1 covers 7 bases. Germline V CDR1 and CDR2: MDHEN, SYDVKM. Trimming at V came to 5 bases and at J to 5 bases, leaving 8 bases not matched to a gene. The CDR3 spans 15 residues.

The rearrangement joins TRBV2 to TRBJ1-3; D possibly corresponds to TRBD1 (5 bases). The CDR3 has 16 residues. The V gene lost 3 bases and the J gene lost 2 bases, with 14 bases spanning the gap. Germline lookup yields CDR1 SNHLY and CDR2 FYNNEI. The CDR3 sequence: CASSEDHRRAGNTIYF. CDR3 bases: TGTGCCAGCAGTGAGGATCACAGGCGAGCTGGAAACACCATATATTTT.

This clone was found a few times. The chain recombines TRBV7-6 with TRBJ2-5, with D perhaps matching TRBD2 (6 bases). V was clipped by 5 bases and J by 7 bases, with 14 bases between them. The germline V gene encodes CDR1 SGHVS and CDR2 FNYEAQ. This CDR3 is built from 13 residues. CDR3: CASSMALGGTQYF. CDR3 coding DNA: TGTGCCAGCAGCATGGCCCTGGGGGGGACCCAGTACTTC.